This passage covers 29 T cell receptor beta chains from one sample sequenced in a study of T cells in tumors after PD-1 blockade. Produced via immunoSEQ multiplex PCR; TCRdb's table is partial and in-frame only. The table lists about 25,000 clones, 70% to 85% of them singletons. The sequenced sample was PBMCs, obtained after anti-PD-1 treatment. The receptors come from a human donor with basal cell carcinoma.

This chain connects TRBV11-3 to TRBJ2-2; 10 nucleotides align to TRBD2. With 5 bases clipped from V and 6 bases from J, the junction kept 6 bases outside the gene matches. Germline values: CDR1 SGHNT, CDR2 YENEEA. CDR3 length equals 15 residues. CDR3 loop: CASSPSGGVAGELFF. The CDR3 DNA sequence: TGTGCCAGCAGCCCCAGCGGGGGGGTGGCCGGGGAGCTGTTTTTT. Complete variable domain (other parts from reference TRBV11-3 and TRBJ2-2): EAGVVQSPRYKIIEKKQPVAFWCNPISGHNTLYWYLQNLGQGPELLIRYENEEAVDDSQLPKDRFSAERLKGVDSTLKIQPAELGDSAVYLCASSPSGGVAGELFFGEGSRLTVL.

The chain joins TRBV5-1 to TRBJ1-2; 7 bases align to TRBD1. The CDR3 runs 16 residues. Germline loops: CDR1 SGHRS, CDR2 YFSETQ. Trimming cost V 3 bases and J 1 base; bases outside gene matches: 9. The chain's CDR3 is CASSSALDRFNYGYTF. CDR3 sequence (DNA): TGCGCCAGCAGCTCGGCCCTGGACAGGTTTAACTATGGCTACACCTTC.

This chain links TRBV5-1 with TRBJ2-7, with 7 bases identical to TRBD1. V dropped 0 bases and J dropped 2; count of bases not matched to a gene: 8. Germline CDR1 reads SGHRS; CDR2 reads YFSETQ. This CDR3 comprises 16 residues. CDR3 nucleotide sequence: TGCGCCAGCAGCTTGGAGGGGTGGGACAGAGCCTACGAGCAGTACTTC. Translated: CASSLEGWDRAYEQYF.

The V call is TRBV15, the J call TRBJ1-1, with D perhaps TRBD1 (5 bases). Germline CDR1 is LNHNV and CDR2 is YYDKDF (reference sequence). V was trimmed by 0 bases and J by 4 bases, leaving 9 bases between them. This CDR3 has 14 amino acids. CDR3 residues: CATSRDMGGTEAFF. The CDR3 DNA reads TGTGCCACCAGCAGAGATATGGGGGGCACTGAAGCTTTCTTT.

J is TRBJ2-5 and V is TRBV27; D possibly corresponds to TRBD1 (6 bases). The CDR3 sequence is 16 residues long. Trimming shortened V by 0 bases and J by 2 bases, and 13 bases separated the two germline ends. CDR1 is MNHEY and CDR2 is SMNVEV in the germline V gene (reference sequence). The CDR3 region has the DNA TGTGCCAGCAGTTTATCGGGGGCGAGGGAACAAGAGACCCAGTACTTC. This translates into CASSLSGAREQETQYF.

The rearrangement links TRBV25-1 to TRBJ2-7; 12 positions match TRBD2. The trim removed 5 bases at V and 2 bases at J, leaving 1 base unmatched. The CDR3 is made up of 14 amino acids. Germline V gene data show CDR1 as MGHDK and CDR2 as SYGVNS. CDR3 region: CASSRTSGAYEQYF. CDR3 bases: TGTGCCAGCAGTAGGACTAGCGGGGCCTACGAGCAGTACTTC.

This clone was recorded once. This rearrangement joins TRBV3-1 (or the pseudogene TRBV3-2) to TRBJ1-2; D gene unclear. CDR1 and CDR2 from the germline V gene are LGHDT and YNNKEL (reference sequence). The CDR3 runs to 16 residues. The ends were cut back, 5 bases at V and 0 bases at J, with 16 bases in the middle. The CDR3 is CASSSRHSGSNYGYTF. CDR3 in DNA: TGTGCCAGCAGCTCAAGACACAGTGGATCTAACTATGGCTACACCTTC.

The chain joins TRBV6-6 to TRBJ2-3; 8 positions match TRBD2. Germline V gene lookup returns CDR1 MNHNY and CDR2 SVGAGI (reference sequence). Trimming took 6 bases from V and 0 from J; bases not matched to a gene: 8. This CDR3 comprises 16 residues. The CDR3 loop is CASSPIAGLSTDTQYF. CDR3 coding DNA: TGTGCCAGCAGCCCGATAGCGGGATTAAGCACAGATACGCAGTATTTT.

The V and J genes are TRBV30 and TRBJ1-5; tentatively, D is TRBD1 (6 bases). V gave up 1 base and J gave up 4 bases, with 11 bases separating them. This CDR3 is 14 amino acids long. The germline V gene encodes CDR1 GTSNPN and CDR2 SVGIG (reference sequence). CDR3 loop: CAWSEGVGNQPQHF. CDR3 coding DNA: TGTGCCTGGAGTGAGGGGGTAGGAAATCAGCCCCAGCATTTT.

The rearrangement links TRBV5-1 to TRBJ2-1, with TRBD2 matching over 9 bases. CDR3 length equals 15 residues. Germline assignment: CDR1 SGHRS and CDR2 YFSETQ. V gave up 3 bases and J gave up 6 bases; unmatched junction bases: 7. CDR3 loop: CASSSAGGLINEQFF. CDR3 nucleotides: TGCGCCAGCAGCTCCGCGGGGGGGCTCATCAATGAGCAGTTCTTC.

J is TRBJ2-7 and V is TRBV11-3, with no clear D. The ends were cut back, 1 base at V and 6 bases at J, with 7 bases in the middle. Germline loops: CDR1 SGHNT, CDR2 YENEEA. The CDR3 sequence is 12 residues long. The CDR3, as DNA: TGTGCCAGCAGCTTAGTCCCCCGCGAGCAGTACTTC. Translating gives CASSLVPREQYF.

The chain uses TRBV18 and TRBJ2-2; no firm D call. Germline CDR1 KGHSH, CDR2 LQKENI. V was pared by 2 bases and J by 3 bases, with 7 bases between. CDR3 size: 14 residues. CDR3 in amino acids: CASSPGSDTGELFF. In nucleotides, the CDR3 is TGTGCCAGCTCACCAGGGTCGGACACCGGGGAGCTGTTTTTT.

This rearrangement joins TRBV27 to TRBJ1-1; TRBD1 matches at 9 bases. This CDR3 is 14 amino acids long. The J segment lost 10 bases and the V segment lost 4 bases, leaving 10 bases of the junction unmatched. Germline CDR1 and CDR2: MNHEY and SMNVEV (reference sequence). CDR3 amino acids: CASSSTQGTGRAFF. In DNA form, the CDR3 reads TGTGCCAGCAGTTCGACCCAAGGGACAGGGAGAGCTTTCTTT.

In this sample, this clone turned up once. The chain combines TRBV29-1 with TRBJ1-1; 8 nucleotides align to TRBD1. V gave up 7 bases and J gave up 0 bases; unmatched junction bases: 10. The germline CDR1 and CDR2 sequences are SQVTM and ANQGSEA. CDR3 size: 15 residues. In nucleotides, the CDR3 is TGCAGCGCGGGGAGACAGGGGAGGATGAACACTGAAGCTTTCTTT. Protein: CSAGRQGRMNTEAFF.

The gene calls are TRBV11-1 and TRBJ1-6; maybe TRBD1 (6 bases). The germline V gene has CDR1 SGHAT and CDR2 FQDESV (reference sequence). The ends were cut back, 5 bases at V and 7 bases at J, with 12 bases in the middle. The CDR3 sequence is 14 residues long. The CDR3 region has the DNA TGTGCCAGCAGCCCGGACAGCAGGAATTCACCCCTCCACTTT. Translation gives CASSPDSRNSPLHF. Supplemented by reference TRBV11-1 and TRBJ1-6, the full variable domain reads EAEVAQSPRYKITEKSQAVAFWCDPISGHATLYWYRQILGQGPELLVQFQDESVVDDSQLPKDRFSAERLKGVDSTLKIQPAELGDSAMYLCASSPDSRNSPLHFGNGTRLTVT.

The V gene is TRBV5-1, the J gene TRBJ2-3, with 7 positions matching TRBD2. The V segment lost 3 bases and the J segment 1 base; nucleotides outside the gene matches: 8. Germline assignment: CDR1 SGHRS and CDR2 YFSETQ. The CDR3 length is 16 residues. This CDR3 reads CASSSDSGYRTDTQYF. CDR3 DNA sequence: TGCGCCAGCAGCTCCGATAGCGGGTACCGCACAGATACGCAGTATTTT.

In its sample, this clone was seen a few times. This chain connects TRBV6-6 to TRBJ2-1; no firm D call. V was cut by 8 bases and J by 4 bases, with 12 bases left in between. The length of the CDR3 is 13 residues. The germline V gene encodes CDR1 MNHNY and CDR2 SVGAGI (reference sequence). The CDR3 DNA reads as TGTGCCAGCGAAGGGCCAAAATACAATGAGCAGTTCTTC. This encodes CASEGPKYNEQFF.

About this clone itself: A junction end diverges from the germline sequence, so it may reflect a read error. The J gene is TRBJ2-5, the V gene TRBV3-1 (or the pseudogene TRBV3-2), with D possibly being TRBD2 (7 bases). Germline V lookup: CDR1 LGHDT, CDR2 YNNKEL (reference sequence). The CDR3 has 13 amino acids. CDR3 nucleotides: TGTGCCAGCAGCCAAGTAATAAGCGGGGACACCAACTTC. This codes for CASSQVISGDTNF.

The chain recombines TRBV5-1 with TRBJ2-3, with 8 bases that match TRBD2. Germline V gene data show CDR1 as SGHRS and CDR2 as YFSETQ. This CDR3 contains 16 residues. After removal of 2 bases from V and 3 bases from J, the junction contained 8 bases not matched to a gene. The DNA of the CDR3 is TGCGCCAGCAGCTTACTCCGGGGGGGCTTGACAGATACGCAGTATTTT. Translated: CASSLLRGGLTDTQYF.

This clone was observed once. The chain recombines TRBV12-5 with TRBJ1-3; 7 nucleotides align to TRBD1. CDR3 size: 15 residues. The V gene end was trimmed by 7 bases and the J gene end by 0 bases; junction bases not matched to a gene: 6. Germline values: CDR1 LGHNT, CDR2 FRNRAP. CDR3 residues: CASAPGQPSGNTIYF. CDR3 bases: TGTGCTAGTGCTCCGGGACAGCCCTCTGGAAACACCATATATTTT. The variable domain in full, completed from reference TRBV12-5 and TRBJ1-3, reads DARVTQTPRHKVTEMGQEVTMRCQPILGHNTVFWYRQTMMQGLELLAYFRNRAPLDDSGMPKDRFSAEMPDATLATLKIQPSEPRDSAVYFCASAPGQPSGNTIYFGEGSWLTVV.

The rearrangement links TRBV9 to TRBJ2-2, with 11 bases aligning to TRBD2. V trimming: 3 bases; J trimming: 5 bases; junction bases outside the gene matches: 6. The V gene's germline CDR1 is SGDLS and CDR2 YYNGEE. The CDR3 length is 16 residues. This chain's CDR3 is CASSGASGGTTGELFF. Here the CDR3 DNA reads TGTGCCAGCAGCGGGGCTAGCGGGGGGACGACCGGGGAGCTGTTTTTT.

V is TRBV19 and J is TRBJ2-3; TRBD2 agrees at 9 bases. V was clipped by 3 bases and J by 1 base; unmatched bases: 8. The CDR3 has 17 residues. Germline CDR1 and CDR2: LNHDA and SQIVND (reference sequence). DNA of the CDR3: TGTGCCAGTAGTATCCCCCCGGTAGCGGGGGGCACAGATACGCAGTATTTT. Its protein is CASSIPPVAGGTDTQYF.

This chain connects TRBV30 to TRBJ1-5; TRBD1 is a possible D gene (6 bases). Trimming pared 0 bases from V and 16 bases from J, leaving 25 bases between. Germline CDR1 reads GTSNPN; CDR2 reads SVGIG (reference sequence). The CDR3 extends over 15 amino acids. This CDR3 is CAWSVFGGEDRFLHF. CDR3 DNA: TGTGCCTGGAGTGTATTCGGGGGCGAGGATCGGTTTCTCCATTTT.

This chain links TRBV19 with TRBJ2-3, with 11 bases identical to TRBD2. J was trimmed by 5 bases and V by 6 bases; bases with no gene match: 4. The germline V gene encodes CDR1 LNHDA and CDR2 SQIVND (reference sequence). The CDR3 sequence is 14 residues long. The CDR3 DNA reads as TGTGCCAGTAGACCTAGCGGGGGGAGAGATACGCAGTATTTT. Translation: CASRPSGGRDTQYF.

The rearrangement uses TRBV6-4 and TRBJ2-2; TRBD2 aligns across 10 bases. The length of the CDR3 is 16 residues. V lost 6 bases and J lost 6; bases outside the gene matches: 10. The germline V gene has CDR1 MRHNA and CDR2 SNTAGT. CDR3 sequence: CASSRTSGGAAGELFF. Here the CDR3 DNA reads TGTGCCAGCAGCAGGACGAGCGGGGGGGCGGCCGGGGAGCTGTTTTTT.

J is TRBJ1-6 and V is TRBV6-1, with 8 bases fitting TRBD1. The CDR3 sequence is 16 residues long. Germline V gene lookup returns CDR1 MNHNS and CDR2 SASEGT. J gave up 7 bases and V 4 bases, and 9 bases lay outside the gene matches. The chain's CDR3 is CASSGAGGPLNSPLHF. Written as DNA, the CDR3 is TGTGCCAGCAGTGGGGCAGGGGGCCCCCTGAATTCACCCCTCCACTTT.

This clone was detected once. This chain links TRBV18 with TRBJ2-3, with D uncertain. Germline CDR1 reads KGHSH; CDR2 reads LQKENI. This CDR3 spans 12 amino acids. V lost 3 bases and J 4 bases, leaving 5 bases between the germline ends. The CDR3 nucleotides read TGTGCCAGCTCACCTCTGGCAGATACGCAGTATTTT. It translates to CASSPLADTQYF.

The gene calls are TRBV6-5 and TRBJ1-6, with D hard to call. The germline gives CDR1 MNHEY, CDR2 SVGAGI. V was shortened by 2 bases and J by 7 bases, with 6 bases between the two germline ends. This CDR3 contains 13 residues. CDR3 coding DNA: TGTGCCAGCAGTTACCAAGAAAATTCACCCCTCCACTTT. As protein: CASSYQENSPLHF.

The genes are TRBV24-1 and TRBJ2-3, with 8 positions matching TRBD2. The CDR3 runs 15 residues. Germline trimming cut 2 bases from V and 4 bases from J; bases unmatched to any gene: 4. Germline V gene data show CDR1 as KGHDR and CDR2 as SFDVKD. CDR3 region: CATSDSGGGSDTQYF. The CDR3 DNA reads as TGTGCCACCAGTGATTCTGGCGGGGGGTCAGATACGCAGTATTTT.